This section outlines one T cell receptor (beta chain) sequence together with its context. This sample is part of a study of T cell repertoires in cytomegalovirus infection. Study overall: TCR beta signatures that were public indicated CMV infection and matching HLA type.

V was shortened by 1 base and J by 3 bases, with 22 bases between the two germline ends. The CDR3 sequence is 19 residues long. CDR1 is MGHRA, CDR2 YSYEKL, per germline. TCRdb reanalysed the reads using MiXCR and keeps one entry per CDR3 protein. The data contain hundreds of thousands of distinct CDR3 sequences, approximately 40% of them singletons. This receptor was obtained from a human donor in good health (CMV status not recorded). Some clones in this sample may be carry-over from other donors' samples. The genes are TRBV4-1 and TRBJ2-4; D gene unclear. The source material was PBMCs. This CDR3 is CASSQVVLRMGVGKNIQYF. The CDR3 nucleotides read TGCGCCAGCAGCCAAGTCGTCTTGAGGATGGGTGTTGGCAAAAACATTCAGTACTTC.